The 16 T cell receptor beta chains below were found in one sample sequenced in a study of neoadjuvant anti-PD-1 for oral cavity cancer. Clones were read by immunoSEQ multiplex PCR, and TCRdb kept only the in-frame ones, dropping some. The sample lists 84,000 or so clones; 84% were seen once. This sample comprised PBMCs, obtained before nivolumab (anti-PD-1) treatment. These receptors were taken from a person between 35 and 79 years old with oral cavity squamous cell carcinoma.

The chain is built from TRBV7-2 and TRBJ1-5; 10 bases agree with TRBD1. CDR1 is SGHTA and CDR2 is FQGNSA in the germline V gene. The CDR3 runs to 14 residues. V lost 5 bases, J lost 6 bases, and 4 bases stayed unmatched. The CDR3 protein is CASSNRDRGQPQHF. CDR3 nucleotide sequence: TGTGCCAGCAGCAACCGGGACAGGGGTCAGCCCCAGCATTTT.

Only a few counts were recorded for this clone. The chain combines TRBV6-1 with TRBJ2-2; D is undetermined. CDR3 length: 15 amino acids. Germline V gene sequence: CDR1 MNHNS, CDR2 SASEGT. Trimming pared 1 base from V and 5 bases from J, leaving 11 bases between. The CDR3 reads CASSEDASGTGELFF. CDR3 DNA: TGTGCCAGCAGTGAAGATGCTTCCGGGACCGGGGAGCTGTTTTTT.

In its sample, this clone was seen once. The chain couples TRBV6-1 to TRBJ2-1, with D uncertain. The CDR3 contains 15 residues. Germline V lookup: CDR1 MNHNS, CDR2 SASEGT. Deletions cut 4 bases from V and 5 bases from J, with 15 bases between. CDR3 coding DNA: TGTGCCAGCAGTGGAGGCCTAAACCAAAACAATGAGCAGTTCTTC. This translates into CASSGGLNQNNEQFF.

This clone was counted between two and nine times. The CDR3 spells CASSYTSGGGTGELFF. CDR3 coding DNA: TGTGCCAGCAGTTACACTTCTGGGGGAGGCACCGGGGAGCTGTTTTTT. This chain connects TRBV6-5 to TRBJ2-2, with D tentatively TRBD2 (6 bases). The V gene lost 2 bases and the J gene lost 4 bases, with 14 bases spanning the gap. Germline V CDR1 and CDR2: MNHEY, SVGAGI. The CDR3 covers 16 residues.

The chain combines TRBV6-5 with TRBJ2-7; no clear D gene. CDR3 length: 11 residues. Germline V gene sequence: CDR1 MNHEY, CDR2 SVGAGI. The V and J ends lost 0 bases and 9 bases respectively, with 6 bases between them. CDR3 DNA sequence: TGTGCCAGCAGTTACTCTGGAACGCAGTACTTC. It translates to CASSYSGTQYF.

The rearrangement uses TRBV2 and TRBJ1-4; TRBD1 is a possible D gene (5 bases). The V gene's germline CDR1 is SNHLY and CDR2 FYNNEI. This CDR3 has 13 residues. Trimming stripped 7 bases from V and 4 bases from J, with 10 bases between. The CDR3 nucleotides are TGTGCCAGCAAGGGGTGGAATAATGAAAAACTGTTTTTT. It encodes CASKGWNNEKLFF.

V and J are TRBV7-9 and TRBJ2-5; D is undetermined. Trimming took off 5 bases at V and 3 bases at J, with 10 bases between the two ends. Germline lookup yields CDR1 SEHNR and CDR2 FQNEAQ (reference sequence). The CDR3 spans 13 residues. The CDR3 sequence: CASSRTPEETQYF. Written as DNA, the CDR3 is TGTGCCAGCAGCCGAACCCCCGAAGAGACCCAGTACTTC. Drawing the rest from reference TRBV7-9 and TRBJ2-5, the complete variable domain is DTGVSQNPRHKITKRGQNVTFRCDPISEHNRLYWYRQTLGQGPEFLTYFQNEAQLEKSRLLSDRFSAERPKGSFSTLEIQRTEQGDSAMYLCASSRTPEETQYFGPGTRLLVL.

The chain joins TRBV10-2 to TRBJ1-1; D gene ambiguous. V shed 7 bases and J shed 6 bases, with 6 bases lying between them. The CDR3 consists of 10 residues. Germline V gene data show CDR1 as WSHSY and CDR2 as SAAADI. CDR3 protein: CASNWPEAFF. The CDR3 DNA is TGCGCCAGCAATTGGCCTGAAGCTTTCTTT.

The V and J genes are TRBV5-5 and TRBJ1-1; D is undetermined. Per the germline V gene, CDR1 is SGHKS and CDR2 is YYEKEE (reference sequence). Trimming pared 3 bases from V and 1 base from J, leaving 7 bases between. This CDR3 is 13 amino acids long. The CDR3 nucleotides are TGTGCCAGCAGCTCCGCTTCGAACACTGAAGCTTTCTTT. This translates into CASSSASNTEAFF.

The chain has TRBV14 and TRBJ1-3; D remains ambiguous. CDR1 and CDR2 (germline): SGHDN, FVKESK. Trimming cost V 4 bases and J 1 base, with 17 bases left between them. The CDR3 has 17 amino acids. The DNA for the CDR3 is TGTGCCAGCAGCCGTTCGTTGCCCGCGAGGTCTGGAAACACCATATATTTT. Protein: CASSRSLPARSGNTIYF.

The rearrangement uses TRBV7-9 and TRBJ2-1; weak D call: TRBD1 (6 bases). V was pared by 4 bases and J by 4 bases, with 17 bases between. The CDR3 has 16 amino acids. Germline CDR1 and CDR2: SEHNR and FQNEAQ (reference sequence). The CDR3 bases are TGTGCCAGCAGCTCGACCGGTGGACAGATTTACAATGAGCAGTTCTTC. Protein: CASSSTGGQIYNEQFF.

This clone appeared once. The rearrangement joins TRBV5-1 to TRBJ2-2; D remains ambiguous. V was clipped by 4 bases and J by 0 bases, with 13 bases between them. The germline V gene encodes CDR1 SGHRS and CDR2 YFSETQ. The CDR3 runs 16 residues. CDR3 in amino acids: CASSGLSRTNTGELFF. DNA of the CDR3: TGCGCCAGCAGCGGGCTAAGCAGGACGAACACCGGGGAGCTGTTTTTT.

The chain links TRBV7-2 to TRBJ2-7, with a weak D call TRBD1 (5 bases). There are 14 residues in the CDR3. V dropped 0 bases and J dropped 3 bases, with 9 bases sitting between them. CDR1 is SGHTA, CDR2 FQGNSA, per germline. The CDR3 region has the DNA TGTGCCAGCAGCTTAGCTAGGGGCGGCTACGAGCAGTACTTC. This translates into CASSLARGGYEQYF.

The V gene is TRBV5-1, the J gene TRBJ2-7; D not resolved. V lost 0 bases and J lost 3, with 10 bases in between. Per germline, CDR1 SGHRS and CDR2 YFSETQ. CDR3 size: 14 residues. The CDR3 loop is CASSLEARGYEQYF. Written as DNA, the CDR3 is TGCGCCAGCAGCTTGGAGGCAAGAGGCTACGAGCAGTACTTC.

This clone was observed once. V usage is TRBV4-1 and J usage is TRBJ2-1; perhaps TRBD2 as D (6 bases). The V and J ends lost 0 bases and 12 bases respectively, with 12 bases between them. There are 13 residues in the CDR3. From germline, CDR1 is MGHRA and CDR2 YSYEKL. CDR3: CASSQEDGSVQFF. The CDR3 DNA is TGCGCCAGCAGCCAAGAGGACGGGAGTGTGCAGTTCTTC.

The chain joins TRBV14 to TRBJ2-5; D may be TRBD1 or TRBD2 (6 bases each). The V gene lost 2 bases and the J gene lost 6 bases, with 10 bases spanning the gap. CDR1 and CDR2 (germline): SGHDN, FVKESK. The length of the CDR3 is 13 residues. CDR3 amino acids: CASSQWGAQTQYF. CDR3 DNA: TGTGCCAGCAGCCAATGGGGGGCGCAGACCCAGTACTTC.